This TCR beta chain stems from a study of T cell responses to AZD1222 COVID-19 vaccine. General study results and limits: After the peak T cell response, and only then, were repertoires sampled. Reportedly, nearly half the spike-specific TCRs target unmutated variant regions.

Worth noting for this clone: No antigen is known for it.

In germline, CDR1 is KGHDR, CDR2 SFDVKD. Trimming removed 2 bases from V and 3 bases from J, with 11 bases in between. This CDR3 contains 15 residues. The repertoire was sequenced with immunoSEQ multiplex PCR; TCRdb's copy has only in-frame clones and lacks some. The table includes 150,000 or so clones, 82% detected once. The material sequenced was peripheral blood, taken on day 0 of MenACWY control vaccination. The chain couples TRBV24-1 to TRBJ2-3; perhaps TRBD2 as D (5 bases). The TCR sequence derives from an adult in good health. CDR3 protein: CATSDSPRETDTQYF. Here the CDR3 DNA reads TGTGCCACCAGTGATTCCCCCCGGGAAACAGATACGCAGTATTTT.